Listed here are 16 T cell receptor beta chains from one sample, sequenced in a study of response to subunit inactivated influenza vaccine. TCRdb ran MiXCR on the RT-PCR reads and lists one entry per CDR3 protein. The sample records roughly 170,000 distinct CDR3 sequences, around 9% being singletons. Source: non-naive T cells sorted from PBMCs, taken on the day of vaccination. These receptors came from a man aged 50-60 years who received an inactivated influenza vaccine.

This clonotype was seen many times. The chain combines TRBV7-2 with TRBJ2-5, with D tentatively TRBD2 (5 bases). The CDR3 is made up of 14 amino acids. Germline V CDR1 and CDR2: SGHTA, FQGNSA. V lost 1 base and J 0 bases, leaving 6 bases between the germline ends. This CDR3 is CASSLGGYQETQYF. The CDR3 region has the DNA TGTGCCAGCAGCTTAGGCGGGTACCAAGAGACCCAGTACTTC.

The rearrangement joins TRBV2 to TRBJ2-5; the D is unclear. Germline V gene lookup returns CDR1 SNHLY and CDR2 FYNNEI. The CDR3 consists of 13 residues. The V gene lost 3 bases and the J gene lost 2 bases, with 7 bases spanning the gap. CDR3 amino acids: CASSDLGQETQYF. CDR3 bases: TGTGCCAGCAGTGACCTCGGACAAGAGACCCAGTACTTC.

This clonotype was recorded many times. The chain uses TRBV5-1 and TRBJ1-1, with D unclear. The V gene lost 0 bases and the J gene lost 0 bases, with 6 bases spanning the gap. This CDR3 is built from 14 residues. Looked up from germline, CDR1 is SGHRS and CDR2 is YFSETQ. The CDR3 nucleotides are TGCGCCAGCAGCTTGGCCAGCTTGAACACTGAAGCTTTCTTT. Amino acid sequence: CASSLASLNTEAFF.

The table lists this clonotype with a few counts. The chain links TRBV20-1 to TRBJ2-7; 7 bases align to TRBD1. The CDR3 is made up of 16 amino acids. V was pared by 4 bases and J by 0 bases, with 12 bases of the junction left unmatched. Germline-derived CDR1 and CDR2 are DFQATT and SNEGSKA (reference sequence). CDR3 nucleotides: TGCAGTGCTATGGAGTTGGGGGACAGATTCTCCTACGAGCAGTACTTC. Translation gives CSAMELGDRFSYEQYF.

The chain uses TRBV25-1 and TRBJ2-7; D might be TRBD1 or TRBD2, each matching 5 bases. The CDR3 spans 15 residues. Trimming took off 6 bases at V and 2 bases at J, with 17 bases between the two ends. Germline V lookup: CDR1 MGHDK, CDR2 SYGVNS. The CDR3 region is CASRGQGATPYEQYF. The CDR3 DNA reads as TGTGCCAGCAGGGGTCAGGGAGCAACCCCCTACGAGCAGTACTTC.

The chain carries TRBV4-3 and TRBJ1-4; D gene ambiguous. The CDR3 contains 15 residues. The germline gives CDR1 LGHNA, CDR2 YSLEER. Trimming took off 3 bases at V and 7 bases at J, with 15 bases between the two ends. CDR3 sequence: CASSQFNDGREKLFF. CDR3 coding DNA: TGCGCCAGCAGCCAGTTCAACGACGGTCGTGAAAAACTGTTTTTT.

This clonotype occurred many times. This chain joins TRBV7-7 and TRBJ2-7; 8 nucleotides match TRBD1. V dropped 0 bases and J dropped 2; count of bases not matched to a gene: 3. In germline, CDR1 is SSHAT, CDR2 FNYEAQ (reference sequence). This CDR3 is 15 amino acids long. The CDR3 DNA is TGTGCCAGCAGCTTAGCCCAGGGGGCCCCCTACGAGCAGTACTTC. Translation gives CASSLAQGAPYEQYF.

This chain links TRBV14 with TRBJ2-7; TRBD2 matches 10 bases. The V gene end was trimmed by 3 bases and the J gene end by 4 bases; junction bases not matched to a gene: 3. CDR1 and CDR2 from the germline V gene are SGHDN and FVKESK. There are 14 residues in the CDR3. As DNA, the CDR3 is TGTGCCAGCAGCCAGGCTAGCGGGAGTTACGAGCAGTACTTC. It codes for CASSQASGSYEQYF.

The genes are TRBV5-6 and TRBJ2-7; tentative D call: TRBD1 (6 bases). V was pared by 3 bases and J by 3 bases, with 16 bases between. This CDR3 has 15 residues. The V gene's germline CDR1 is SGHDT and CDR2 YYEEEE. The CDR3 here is CASSSYVARGYEQYF. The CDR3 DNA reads TGTGCCAGCAGCTCATACGTGGCCAGGGGCTACGAGCAGTACTTC.

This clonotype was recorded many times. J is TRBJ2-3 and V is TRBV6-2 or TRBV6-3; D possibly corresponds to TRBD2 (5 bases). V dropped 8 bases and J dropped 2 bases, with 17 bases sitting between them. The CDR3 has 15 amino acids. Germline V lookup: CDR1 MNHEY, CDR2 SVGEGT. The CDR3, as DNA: TGTGCCAGCGGTTCCGGGGAGTTGGTCACAGATACGCAGTATTTT. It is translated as CASGSGELVTDTQYF.

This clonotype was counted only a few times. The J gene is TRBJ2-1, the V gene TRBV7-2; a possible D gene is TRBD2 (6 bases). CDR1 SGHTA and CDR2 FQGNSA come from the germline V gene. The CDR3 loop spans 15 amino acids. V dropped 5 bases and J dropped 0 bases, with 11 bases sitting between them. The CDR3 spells CASSTGLSSYNEQFF. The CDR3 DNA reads TGTGCCAGCAGCACAGGACTAAGCTCCTACAATGAGCAGTTCTTC.

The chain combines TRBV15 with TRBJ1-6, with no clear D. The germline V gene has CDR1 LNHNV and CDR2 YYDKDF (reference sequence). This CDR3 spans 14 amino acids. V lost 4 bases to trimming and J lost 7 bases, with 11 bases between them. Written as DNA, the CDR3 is TGTGCCACCAGCACAAATTTGGGCAATTCACCCCTCCACTTT. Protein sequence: CATSTNLGNSPLHF.

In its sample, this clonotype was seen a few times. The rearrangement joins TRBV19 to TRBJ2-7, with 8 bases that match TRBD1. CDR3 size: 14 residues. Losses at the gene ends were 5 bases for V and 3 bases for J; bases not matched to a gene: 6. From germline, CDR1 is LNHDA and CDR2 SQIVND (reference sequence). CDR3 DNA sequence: TGTGCCAGTAGTCCGTCGACAGGGGACTACGAGCAGTACTTC. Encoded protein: CASSPSTGDYEQYF.

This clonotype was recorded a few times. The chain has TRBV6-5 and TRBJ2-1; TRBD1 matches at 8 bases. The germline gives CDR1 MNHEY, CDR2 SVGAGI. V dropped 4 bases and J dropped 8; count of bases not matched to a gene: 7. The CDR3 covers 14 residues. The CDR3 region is CASSFGQGRYEQFF. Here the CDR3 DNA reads TGTGCCAGCAGTTTCGGACAGGGAAGGTATGAGCAGTTCTTC.

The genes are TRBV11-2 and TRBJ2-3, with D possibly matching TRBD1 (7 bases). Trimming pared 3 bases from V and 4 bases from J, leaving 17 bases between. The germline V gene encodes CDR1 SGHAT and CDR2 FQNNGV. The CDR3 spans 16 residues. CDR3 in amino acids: CASSLVLGRGADTQYF. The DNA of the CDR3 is TGTGCCAGCAGCTTGGTCTTGGGCAGGGGGGCAGATACGCAGTATTTT.

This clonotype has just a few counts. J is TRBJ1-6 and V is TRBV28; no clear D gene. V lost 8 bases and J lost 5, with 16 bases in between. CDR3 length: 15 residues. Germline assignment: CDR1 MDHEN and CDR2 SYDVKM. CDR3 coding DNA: TGTGCCAGCCTCCGGGCGGGCCCAAATAATTCACCCCTCCACTTT. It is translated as CASLRAGPNNSPLHF.